Shown below are 23 T cell receptor beta chains from a single sample sequenced in a study of cytomegalovirus exposure and HLA in healthy donors. The PCR ran on 60 Vbeta and 13 Jbeta primers. Produced via immunoSEQ multiplex PCR; TCRdb's table is partial and in-frame only. This specimen shows about 44,000 clones; the ten leading clones hold 7.5% to 9%. Sequenced: PBMCs. The receptors originated from a male donor in good health and CMV-seronegative.

The gene calls are TRBV10-3 and TRBJ1-2; 9 bases map to TRBD1. The CDR3 covers 14 residues. The ends lost 5 bases at V and 7 bases at J; junction bases unmatched: 8. Germline V CDR1 and CDR2: ENHRY, SYGVKD. CDR3 sequence: CAISPPGTGTGYTF. The DNA of the CDR3 is TGTGCCATCAGTCCACCCGGGACAGGGACTGGCTACACCTTC.

The rearrangement uses TRBV30 and TRBJ1-2; 9 nucleotides match TRBD1. Germline V gene lookup returns CDR1 GTSNPN and CDR2 SVGIG (reference sequence). CDR3 length equals 11 residues. With 8 bases clipped from V and 8 bases from J, the junction kept 6 bases outside the gene matches. The CDR3 DNA reads as TGTGCCGGGGACAGGGCGGGAGGCTACACCTTC. The encoded protein is CAGDRAGGYTF.

Its frequency marks this clone as medium-sized (0.01 to 0.1%). This sequence joins TRBV11-3 and TRBJ2-1; 12 bases fit TRBD2. CDR3 length: 16 amino acids. Trimming removed 5 bases from V and 10 bases from J; junction bases left unmatched: 12. Germline assignment: CDR1 SGHNT and CDR2 YENEEA. The CDR3 DNA reads TGTGCCAGCAGCCCCCCGGCTAGCGGGAGGGTCGGGGAGCAGTTCTTC. This gives the protein CASSPPASGRVGEQFF.

This chain connects TRBV7-9 to TRBJ2-1; 7 positions agree with TRBD2. V lost 2 bases and J lost 1; bases outside the gene matches: 11. CDR1 is SEHNR, CDR2 FQNEAQ, per germline (reference sequence). There are 18 residues in the CDR3. The CDR3 reads CASSLRGGAGRSYNEQFF. The CDR3 DNA reads as TGTGCCAGCAGCTTACGGGGAGGGGCGGGTAGATCCTACAATGAGCAGTTCTTC.

The rearrangement links TRBV6-5 to TRBJ2-7; 7 positions agree with TRBD2. This CDR3 region has 14 residues. CDR1 and CDR2 from the germline V gene are MNHEY and SVGAGI. V gave up 2 bases and J gave up 4 bases; unmatched junction bases: 5. The CDR3, as DNA: TGTGCCAGCAGTTACCGGCGGGAGAAATACGAGCAGTACTTC. Encoded protein: CASSYRREKYEQYF.

This sequence joins TRBV7-6 and TRBJ1-1, with 8 bases lining up with TRBD1. V lost 5 bases and J lost 5; bases outside the gene matches: 7. In germline, CDR1 is SGHVS, CDR2 FNYEAQ. This CDR3 region has 14 residues. The CDR3 loop reads CASSPRGQVTEAFF. CDR3 in DNA: TGTGCCAGCAGCCCCAGGGGACAGGTAACTGAAGCTTTCTTT. The full variable domain, in which reference TRBV7-6 and TRBJ1-1 provide the parts outside the CDR3, is GAGVSQSPRYKVTKRGQDVALRCDPISGHVSLYWYRQALGQGPEFLTYFNYEAQQDKSGLPNDRFSAERPEGSISTLTIQRTEQRDSAMYRCASSPRGQVTEAFFGQGTRLTVV.

Concerning this clone: An end of the junction differs from the germline gene, which may be a read error. The identical CDR3 is also encoded by other nucleotide sequences in the sample. The chain employs TRBV6-1 and TRBJ2-1; 14 bases align to TRBD2. The CDR3 contains 15 residues. Germline CDR1 and CDR2: MNHNS and SASEGT. The CDR3 loop is CASSGTSGSYNEQFF. The DNA for the CDR3 is TGCGCCAGCAGTGGGACTAGCGGGAGCTACAATGAGCAGTTCTTC.

V usage is TRBV6-1 and J usage is TRBJ1-1, with D tentatively TRBD1 (6 bases). V was clipped by 5 bases and J by 5 bases, with 15 bases between them. The germline CDR1 and CDR2 sequences are MNHNS and SASEGT. CDR3 length: 14 amino acids. This CDR3 reads CASSHIRGGTEAFF. The CDR3 nucleotides are TGTGCCAGCAGTCACATCAGGGGAGGGACTGAAGCTTTCTTT.

The genes are TRBV19 and TRBJ2-1; 14 bases are shared with TRBD2. CDR3 size: 15 residues. Germline V gene lookup returns CDR1 LNHDA and CDR2 SQIVND (reference sequence). Trimming took 4 bases from V and 8 from J; bases not matched to a gene: 4. Here the CDR3 DNA reads TGTGCCAGTAGTAAGGGGACTAGCGGGAGTGATGAGCAGTTCTTC. It is translated as CASSKGTSGSDEQFF.

V gene TRBV7-2 combines with J gene TRBJ2-2; D perhaps matches TRBD2 (5 bases). The CDR3 totals 14 residues. CDR1 and CDR2 from the germline V gene are SGHTA and FQGNSA. Trimming shortened V by 5 bases and J by 6 bases, and 13 bases separated the two germline ends. CDR3: CASSRPGSAGELFF. In DNA, the CDR3 is TGTGCCAGCAGCCGGCCGGGGAGCGCCGGGGAGCTGTTTTTT.

The chain recombines TRBV27 with TRBJ2-5; 8 nucleotides match TRBD1. The V and J ends lost 4 bases and 4 bases, in that order; junction bases with no gene match: 2. The germline CDR1 and CDR2 sequences are MNHEY and SMNVEV (reference sequence). This CDR3 spans 13 amino acids. The CDR3 protein is CASSSGQAETQYF. In DNA form, the CDR3 reads TGTGCCAGCAGTTCGGGACAGGCAGAGACCCAGTACTTC.

This sequence joins TRBV19 and TRBJ2-3; D is undetermined. The CDR3 covers 11 residues. From germline, CDR1 is LNHDA and CDR2 SQIVND (reference sequence). The germline V and J ends were trimmed by 8 bases and 2 bases, with 5 bases remaining between them. CDR3 residues: CASSHTDTQYF. The CDR3, as DNA: TGTGCCAGTTCACACACAGATACGCAGTATTTT.

The rearrangement uses TRBV5-5 and TRBJ1-1; 7 positions agree with TRBD1. The CDR3 length is 13 residues. Losses at the gene ends were 2 bases for V and 7 bases for J; bases not matched to a gene: 5. Germline V gene sequence: CDR1 SGHKS, CDR2 YYEKEE (reference sequence). The CDR3 DNA sequence: TGTGCCAGCAGCTTCCCGACAGGGCTTGAAGCTTTCTTT. Translation gives CASSFPTGLEAFF.

The chain uses TRBV28 and TRBJ1-1; 9 bases are shared with TRBD1. This CDR3 has 15 amino acids. V gave up 7 bases and J gave up 9 bases; unmatched junction bases: 15. Germline V gene lookup returns CDR1 MDHEN and CDR2 SYDVKM. CDR3 DNA sequence: TGTGCCAGCACCCAAACAGGGGGCGAGGGGGGGAAAGCTTTCTTT. Residues: CASTQTGGEGGKAFF.

CDR3 bases: TGTGCCAGTAACCCGACAGGGCCCAGGTTTGGGGCTTTCTTT. It is translated as CASNPTGPRFGAFF. The chain employs TRBV19 and TRBJ1-1; 7 bases align to TRBD1. V trimming: 7 bases; J trimming: 11 bases; junction bases outside the gene matches: 16. CDR1 is LNHDA and CDR2 is SQIVND in the germline V gene (reference sequence). This CDR3 has 14 amino acids. The full variable domain, in which reference TRBV19 and TRBJ1-1 provide the parts outside the CDR3, is DGGITQSPKYLFRKEGQNVTLSCEQNLNHDAMYWYRQDPGQGLRLIYYSQIVNDFQKGDIAEGYSVSREKKESFPLTVTSAQKNPTAFYLCASNPTGPRFGAFFGQGTRLTVV.

The chain is built from TRBV6-5 and TRBJ2-5, with 9 bases that match TRBD1. Matching the DNA end better, TRBJ2-7 makes the J call doubtful. This CDR3 spans 14 amino acids. Germline V CDR1 and CDR2: MNHEY, SVGAGI. The CDR3 sequence is CASSPGTGRNEQYF. The CDR3 DNA reads TGTGCCAGCAGCCCCGGGACAGGGAGAAACGAGCAGTACTTC.

The rearrangement joins TRBV9 to TRBJ2-7; tentatively, D is TRBD2 (6 bases). V was shortened by 0 bases and J by 0 bases, with 10 bases between the two germline ends. Germline values: CDR1 SGDLS, CDR2 YYNGEE. This CDR3 has 15 residues. Written as DNA, the CDR3 is TGTGCCAGCAGCGTAGTGGGTAGCGGCTCCTACGAGCAGTACTTC. It codes for CASSVVGSGSYEQYF.

This sequence joins TRBV19 and TRBJ1-1; D may be TRBD1 (5 bases). The V gene lost 3 bases and the J gene lost 2 bases, with 10 bases spanning the gap. Germline-derived CDR1 and CDR2 are LNHDA and SQIVND (reference sequence). CDR3 length equals 14 residues. Written as DNA, the CDR3 is TGTGCCAGTAGTATGGGGCCAAGTAACACTGAAGCTTTCTTT. Its translation is CASSMGPSNTEAFF.

The V gene is TRBV27, the J gene TRBJ2-2; 14 bases match TRBD2. The CDR3 totals 18 residues. Germline trimming cut 3 bases from V and 2 bases from J; bases unmatched to any gene: 5. Germline V gives CDR1 MNHEY, CDR2 SMNVEV (reference sequence). CDR3 loop: CASSFRTSGRPNTGELFF. The CDR3 DNA reads TGTGCCAGCAGTTTCCGGACTAGCGGGAGGCCCAACACCGGGGAGCTGTTTTTT.

The chain has TRBV19 and TRBJ2-7; 8 bases align to TRBD2. The CDR3 covers 14 residues. From germline, CDR1 is LNHDA and CDR2 SQIVND (reference sequence). V lost 4 bases to trimming and J lost 7 bases; unmatched junction nucleotides: 9. This CDR3 reads CASSKNGRVLEQYF. The CDR3 bases are TGTGCCAGTAGTAAGAACGGGAGGGTCTTGGAGCAGTACTTC.

The gene calls are TRBV9 and TRBJ2-3, with 10 positions matching TRBD2. The germline gives CDR1 SGDLS, CDR2 YYNGEE. V trimming: 1 base; J trimming: 4 bases; junction bases outside the gene matches: 6. CDR3 length equals 16 residues. The CDR3 DNA is TGTGCCAGCAGCGTAATAGCGGGAGGTCGGGCAGATACGCAGTATTTT. It yields the protein CASSVIAGGRADTQYF. Full variable domain (outside the CDR3, taken from reference TRBV9 and TRBJ2-3): DSGVTQTPKHLITATGQRVTLRCSPRSGDLSVYWYQQSLDQGLQFLIQYYNGEERAKGNILERFSAQQFPDLHSELNLSSLELGDSALYFCASSVIAGGRADTQYFGPGTRLTVL.

This chain links TRBV27 with TRBJ2-1, with 10 bases matching TRBD2. In germline, CDR1 is MNHEY, CDR2 SMNVEV (reference sequence). The CDR3 has 14 residues. Unmatched junction bases numbered 6, after V lost 7 bases and J lost 6 bases. This CDR3 is CASTSLAGINEQFF. The CDR3 coding sequence is TGTGCCAGCACGTCACTAGCGGGAATCAATGAGCAGTTCTTC.

The genes are TRBV7-2 and TRBJ1-1; perhaps TRBD1 as D (6 bases). V was pared by 5 bases and J by 5 bases, with 15 bases between. This CDR3 region has 14 residues. The germline gives CDR1 SGHTA, CDR2 FQGNSA. CDR3 residues: CASSPNLQGTEAFF. The CDR3 nucleotides are TGTGCCAGCAGCCCGAATCTCCAGGGGACTGAAGCTTTCTTT.